The 25 T cell receptor beta chains presented below share a single source sample, sequenced in a study of T cells in Graves' hyperthyroidism and ophthalmopathy (dated by TCRdb to between 2018 and 2021). The library was prepared using multiplex PCR. TCRdb shows the sequencer as Illumina HiSeq 2000. Amplification of TCR beta CDR3 regions was carried out from RNA transcripts. For the first round of RT-PCR on the TCR CDR3, the HTBI primer set was used together with the Qiagen OneStep RT-PCR kit. TCRdb applied fastp at Q25 and MiXCR to the public reads, then kept only in-frame beta chains. Every CDR3 protein is listed once, alongside the most common genes and DNA of its rows. The sample includes about 400,000 distinct CDR3 sequences, with about 16% observed a single time. The ten largest clonotypes hold approximately 19% of the sample. The sequencing input was blood. The origin of the receptors is a woman in her sixties or seventies with Graves' ophthalmopathy.

The table lists this clonotype with a few counts. V usage is TRBV10-2 and J usage is TRBJ2-1; no clear D gene. The germline V gene encodes CDR1 WSHSY and CDR2 SAAADI. Trimming stripped 0 bases from V and 0 bases from J, with 9 bases between. CDR3 length: 16 residues. The CDR3 protein is CASSESLSSSYNEQFF. The CDR3 DNA is TGCGCCAGCAGTGAGTCGCTCTCGAGCTCCTACAATGAGCAGTTCTTC.

This clonotype was seen more than once but under ten times. The V call is TRBV4-1, the J call TRBJ2-7, with 10 bases lining up with TRBD2. J was trimmed by 4 bases and V by 1 base; bases with no gene match: 4. The CDR3 is 15 amino acids. Per germline, CDR1 MGHRA and CDR2 YSYEKL. This CDR3 is CASSQGLAGEYEQYF. The DNA of the CDR3 is TGCGCCAGCAGCCAAGGGCTAGCGGGAGAGTACGAGCAGTACTTC.

The chain carries TRBV7-3 and TRBJ2-3; the match to TRBD2 covers 10 bases. The J segment lost 5 bases and the V segment lost 5 bases, leaving 7 bases of the junction unmatched. The germline gives CDR1 SGHTA, CDR2 FQGTGA. This CDR3 region has 15 residues. The CDR3 loop is CASSTKAGGIDTQYF. The CDR3 coding sequence is TGTGCCAGCAGCACGAAAGCGGGAGGGATAGATACGCAGTATTTT.

This clonotype appeared many times. This chain uses TRBV20-1 with TRBJ2-1, with D possibly matching TRBD2 (6 bases). There are 12 residues in the CDR3. CDR1 and CDR2 from the germline V gene are DFQATT and SNEGSKA (reference sequence). The V gene lost 4 bases and the J gene lost 10 bases, with 14 bases spanning the gap. CDR3 bases: TGCAGTGCTAACAGACTAGTTCGGGAGCAGTTCTTC. Its protein product is CSANRLVREQFF.

In this sample, this clonotype turned up many times. The chain joins TRBV11-2 to TRBJ1-3; D not resolved. Per the germline V gene, CDR1 is SGHAT and CDR2 is FQNNGV. Deletions cut 6 bases from V and 1 base from J, with 10 bases between. The CDR3 runs to 14 residues. The CDR3 DNA is TGTGCCAGCAGAAACGAAGGGTCTGGAAACACCATATATTTT. It translates to CASRNEGSGNTIYF.

At least ten counts were recorded for this clonotype. The rearrangement uses TRBV2 and TRBJ1-3; D might be TRBD1 (5 bases). Germline CDR1 and CDR2: SNHLY and FYNNEI. V gave up 8 bases and J gave up 4 bases, with 15 bases separating them. The CDR3 is made up of 14 amino acids. The CDR3 reads CASAGRPAGNTIYF. The CDR3 DNA reads TGTGCCAGCGCGGGGCGTCCCGCGGGAAACACCATATATTTT.

This clonotype was detected ten times or more. The gene calls are TRBV30 and TRBJ2-2; weak D call: TRBD2 (6 bases). CDR1 and CDR2 from the germline V gene are GTSNPN and SVGIG (reference sequence). Trimming left V 0 bases short and J 4 bases short, with 15 bases between. The length of the CDR3 is 16 residues. The CDR3 bases are TGTGCCTGGAGTGTGGTCGGGAGTTGGGGCACCGGGGAGCTGTTTTTT. Residues: CAWSVVGSWGTGELFF.

The chain has TRBV7-6 and TRBJ2-2; D uncertain. Germline-derived CDR1 and CDR2 are SGHVS and FNYEAQ. Trimming left V 7 bases short and J 0 bases short, with 9 bases between. The CDR3 totals 14 residues. The CDR3 DNA reads TGTGCCAGCACATACACAGCGAACACCGGGGAGCTGTTTTTT. This sequence encodes CASTYTANTGELFF.

This clonotype was seen only a few times. At one of its ends the junction is not consistent with the germline gene, which may arise from a read error. The chain combines TRBV6-1 with TRBJ2-2; the D gene is possibly TRBD1 (6 bases). Germline V CDR1 and CDR2: MNHNS, SASEGT. CDR3 length: 14 amino acids. Written as DNA, the CDR3 is TGTGCCAGCACTGAAGGTGGGGGCTCCGGGGAGCTGTTTTTT. It yields the protein CASTEGGGSGELFF.

V gene TRBV28 combines with J gene TRBJ2-5; 7 positions agree with TRBD2. V was pared by 4 bases and J by 5 bases, with 7 bases of the junction left unmatched. The CDR3 is 14 amino acids. The V gene's germline CDR1 is MDHEN and CDR2 SYDVKM. DNA for the CDR3: TGTGCCAGCAGTTCTATATCCGGGAGGGAGACCCAGTACTTC. This codes for CASSSISGRETQYF.

This chain links TRBV7-9 with TRBJ2-3; the D is unclear. Germline assignment: CDR1 SEHNR and CDR2 FQNEAQ (reference sequence). Between the trimmed V and J ends, which lost 5 bases and 6 bases, there was a span of 15 bases. This CDR3 is 14 amino acids long. CDR3 residues: CASSPPPAFDTQYF. The CDR3 DNA reads as TGTGCCAGCAGCCCACCCCCCGCTTTTGATACGCAGTATTTT.

The V gene is TRBV20-1, the J gene TRBJ1-1; D gene uncertain. The CDR3 length is 11 residues. The V gene lost 4 bases and the J gene lost 0 bases, with 3 bases spanning the gap. Per the germline V gene, CDR1 is DFQATT and CDR2 is SNEGSKA (reference sequence). CDR3 sequence reads: CSATMNTEAFF. The CDR3 coding sequence is TGCAGTGCTACCATGAACACTGAAGCTTTCTTT.

This clonotype was recorded at least ten times. The chain combines TRBV7-9 with TRBJ1-2; D is ambiguous. This CDR3 has 13 residues. Germline values: CDR1 SEHNR, CDR2 FQNEAQ (reference sequence). The V end lost 3 bases, the J end lost 6 bases, and 11 bases lay between the germline ends. This CDR3 reads CASSFRGKDGYTF. For the CDR3, the DNA is TGTGCCAGCAGCTTTAGAGGGAAGGATGGCTACACCTTC. The full variable domain, rest sourced from reference TRBV7-9 and TRBJ1-2, is DTGVSQNPRHKITKRGQNVTFRCDPISEHNRLYWYRQTLGQGPEFLTYFQNEAQLEKSRLLSDRFSAERPKGSFSTLEIQRTEQGDSAMYLCASSFRGKDGYTFGSGTRLTVV.

In its sample, this clonotype was seen many times. This chain links TRBV19 with TRBJ2-1; tentatively, D is TRBD1 or TRBD2 (5 bases each). Between the trimmed V and J ends, which lost 4 bases and 9 bases, there was a span of 13 bases. The CDR3 loop spans 13 amino acids. Germline V gene lookup returns CDR1 LNHDA and CDR2 SQIVND (reference sequence). As DNA, the CDR3 is TGTGCCAGTAGTACCCGTCAGGGAGTTGAGCAGTTCTTC. Amino acid sequence: CASSTRQGVEQFF. The full variable domain, with the rest looked up from reference TRBV19 and TRBJ2-1, is DGGITQSPKYLFRKEGQNVTLSCEQNLNHDAMYWYRQDPGQGLRLIYYSQIVNDFQKGDIAEGYSVSREKKESFPLTVTSAQKNPTAFYLCASSTRQGVEQFFGPGTRLTVL.

This clonotype has a single count. The CDR3 nucleotides read TGTGCCAGCTCAGGTCCGGGACTCTCCTACGAGCAGTACTTC. Protein product: CASSGPGLSYEQYF. The chain uses TRBV18 and TRBJ2-7, with D possibly TRBD2 on 6 matching bases. Trimming cost V 5 bases and J 0 bases, with 11 bases left between them. Germline V gene lookup returns CDR1 KGHSH and CDR2 LQKENI. The length of the CDR3 is 14 residues.

In its sample, this clonotype was seen a few times. V and J are TRBV20-1 and TRBJ1-2; D is unclear. Germline V gene lookup returns CDR1 DFQATT and CDR2 SNEGSKA (reference sequence). CDR3 length: 11 residues. V dropped 3 bases and J dropped 4 bases, with 6 bases sitting between them. The CDR3 sequence: CSASPSYGYTF. Here the CDR3 DNA reads TGCAGTGCTAGCCCGAGCTATGGCTACACCTTC.

The chain links TRBV6-1 to TRBJ2-7; 7 bases map to TRBD1. The CDR3 is made up of 15 amino acids. V lost 3 bases to trimming and J lost 2 bases; unmatched junction nucleotides: 7. Germline V gene data show CDR1 as MNHNS and CDR2 as SASEGT. The CDR3 DNA reads as TGTGCCAGCAGTGACACTGGGACAGCCACCTACGAGCAGTACTTC. It encodes CASSDTGTATYEQYF.

As for this clonotype: This could be a read error, since a much larger clone is one nucleotide away. The V call is TRBV6-1, the J call TRBJ2-6; 7 nucleotides match TRBD2. The CDR3 runs to 17 residues. From germline, CDR1 is MNHNS and CDR2 SASEGT. CDR3 region: CASSEMSGGTGANVPTF. CDR3 bases: TGTGCCAGCAGTGAAATGTCCGGGGGGACTGGGGCCAACGTCCCGACTTTC.

This clonotype was detected a few times. This chain uses TRBV28 with TRBJ2-3; TRBD1 might be the D (5 bases). The germline gives CDR1 MDHEN, CDR2 SYDVKM. This CDR3 contains 15 residues. V was pared by 4 bases and J by 2 bases, with 13 bases between. CDR3 nucleotide sequence: TGTGCCAGCAGTTACTCGAGGACAAACACAGATACGCAGTATTTT. Its translation: CASSYSRTNTDTQYF.

This clonotype was detected only a few times. The V and J genes are TRBV20-1 and TRBJ2-1; the match to TRBD2 covers 13 bases. The CDR3 totals 14 residues. The germline gives CDR1 DFQATT, CDR2 SNEGSKA (reference sequence). V was pared by 5 bases and J by 8 bases, with 6 bases of the junction left unmatched. CDR3 coding DNA: TGCAGTGCTGAGGGACTAGCGGGATTTTATGAGCAGTTCTTC. Translation: CSAEGLAGFYEQFF.

The genes are TRBV12-5 and TRBJ1-4; no clear D. Trimming shortened V by 5 bases and J by 0 bases, and 4 bases separated the two germline ends. Germline CDR1 LGHNT, CDR2 FRNRAP. The CDR3 sequence is 13 residues long. Here the CDR3 DNA reads TGTGCTAGTGGTCCAGCAACTAATGAAAAACTGTTTTTT. It translates to CASGPATNEKLFF.

This clonotype was observed many times. The chain joins TRBV24-1 to TRBJ2-5; possibly TRBD2 for D (5 bases). Germline V gene sequence: CDR1 KGHDR, CDR2 SFDVKD. There are 15 residues in the CDR3. The V end lost 3 bases, the J end lost 5 bases, and 15 bases lay between the germline ends. This CDR3 reads CATSDPPSSSETQYF. The CDR3 DNA is TGTGCCACCAGTGATCCGCCCTCTAGCAGCGAGACCCAGTACTTC.

This clonotype was found many times. Here the CDR3 reads CATSDPSGDGNEKLFF. CDR3 nucleotide sequence: TGTGCCACCAGTGATCCCTCGGGGGATGGTAATGAAAAACTGTTTTTT. The V and J genes are TRBV24-1 and TRBJ1-4, with D possibly being TRBD1 (5 bases). Germline-derived CDR1 and CDR2 are KGHDR and SFDVKD. The V end lost 3 bases, the J end lost 4 bases, and 14 bases lay between the germline ends. The CDR3 sequence is 16 residues long.

The chain has TRBV5-1 and TRBJ2-7; TRBD2 might be the D (6 bases). V lost 0 bases to trimming and J lost 5 bases, with 12 bases between them. CDR1 is SGHRS and CDR2 is YFSETQ in the germline V gene. The CDR3 consists of 14 residues. The CDR3 bases are TGCGCCAGCAGCTTGGGTAGTGGGAGGCACGAGCAGTACTTC. It specifies CASSLGSGRHEQYF. Supplemented by reference TRBV5-1 and TRBJ2-7, the full variable domain reads KAGVTQTPRYLIKTRGQQVTLSCSPISGHRSVSWYQQTPGQGLQFLFEYFSETQRNKGNFPGRFSGRQFSNSRSEMNVSTLELGDSALYLCASSLGSGRHEQYFGPGTRLTVT.

Regarding this clonotype: A read error is possible here, since a much larger clone lies one base away. This rearrangement joins TRBV7-3 to TRBJ2-3; D remains ambiguous. The CDR3 is 15 amino acids. The germline V gene has CDR1 SGHTA and CDR2 FQGTGA. The DNA for the CDR3 is TGTGCCAGCAGCTTAGGGCTAGTAGGCACAGATACGCAGTGTTTT. This gives the protein CASSLGLVGTDTQCF.